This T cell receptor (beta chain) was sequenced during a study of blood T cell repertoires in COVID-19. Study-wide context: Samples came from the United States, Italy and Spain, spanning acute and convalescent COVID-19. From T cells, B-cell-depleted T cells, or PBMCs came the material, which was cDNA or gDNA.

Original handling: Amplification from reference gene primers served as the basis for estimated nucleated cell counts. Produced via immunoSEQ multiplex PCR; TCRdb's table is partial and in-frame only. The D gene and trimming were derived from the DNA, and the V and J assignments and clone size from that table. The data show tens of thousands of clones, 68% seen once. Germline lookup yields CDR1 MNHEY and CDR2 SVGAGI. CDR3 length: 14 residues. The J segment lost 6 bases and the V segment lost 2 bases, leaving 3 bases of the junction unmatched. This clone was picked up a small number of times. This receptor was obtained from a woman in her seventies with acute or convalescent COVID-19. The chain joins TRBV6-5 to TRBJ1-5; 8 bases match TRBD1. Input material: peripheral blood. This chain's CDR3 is CASSYTGGAQPQHF. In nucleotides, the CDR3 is TGTGCCAGCAGTTACACAGGGGGGGCTCAGCCCCAGCATTTT.